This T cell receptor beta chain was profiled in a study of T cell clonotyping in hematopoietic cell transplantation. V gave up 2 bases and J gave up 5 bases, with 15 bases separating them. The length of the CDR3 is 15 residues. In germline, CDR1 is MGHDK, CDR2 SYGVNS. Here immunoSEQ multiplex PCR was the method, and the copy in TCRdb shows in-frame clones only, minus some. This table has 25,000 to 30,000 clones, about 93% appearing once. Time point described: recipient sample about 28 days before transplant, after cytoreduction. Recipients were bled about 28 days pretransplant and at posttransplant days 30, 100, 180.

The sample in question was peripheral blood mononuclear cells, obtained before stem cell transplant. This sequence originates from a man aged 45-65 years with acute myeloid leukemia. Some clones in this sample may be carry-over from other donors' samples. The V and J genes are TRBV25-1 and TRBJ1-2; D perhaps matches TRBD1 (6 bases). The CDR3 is CASSEVSTGSYGYTF. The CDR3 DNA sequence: TGTGCCAGCAGTGAAGTCTCGACAGGTTCTTATGGCTACACCTTC.